This T cell receptor (beta chain) was identified during a study of beta chain features in type 1 diabetes. The entirety of the isolated RNA underwent reverse transcription, so expressed TCRB transcripts were sequenced. TCRdb keeps only in-frame clones here, not all; method: immunoSEQ multiplex PCR. The sample lists some 700,000 clones; around 15% were seen once. Study-wide findings and caveats: In all four CD4+ subsets, TCRB CDR3 length was significantly, moderately reduced in type 1 diabetes.

For this clone: The antigen remains unidentified.

The receptor was derived from a man aged 18-30 years with type 1 diabetes. Sequencing used naive CD4+ T cells from blood.

The CDR3 DNA is TGTGCCTGGAGTCCCTACAGACGGACCTCCGGTAAAGAAAAACTGTTTTTT. This sequence encodes CAWSPYRRTSGKEKLFF. V and J are TRBV30 and TRBJ1-4; D is ambiguous. The CDR3 length is 17 residues. In germline, CDR1 is GTSNPN, CDR2 SVGIG (reference sequence). Trimming cost V 2 bases and J 8 bases, with 24 bases left between them. The full variable domain, completed using reference TRBV30 and TRBJ1-4, is SQTIHQWPATLVQPVGSPLSLECTVEGTSNPNLYWYRQAAGRGLQLLFYSVGIGQISSEVPQNLSASRPQDRQFILSSKKLLLSDSGFYLCAWSPYRRTSGKEKLFFGSGTQLSVL.